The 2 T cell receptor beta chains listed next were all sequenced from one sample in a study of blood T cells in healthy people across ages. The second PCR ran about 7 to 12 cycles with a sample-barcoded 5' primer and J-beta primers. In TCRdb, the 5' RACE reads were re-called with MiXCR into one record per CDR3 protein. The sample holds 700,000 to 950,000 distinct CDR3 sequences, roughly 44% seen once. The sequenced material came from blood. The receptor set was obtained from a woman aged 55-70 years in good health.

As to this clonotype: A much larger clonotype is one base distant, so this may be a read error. CDR3 coding DNA: TGCAGCGTTAGACGGGGCTCCAATGAGCAGTTCTTC. Its translation: CSVRRGSNEQFF. The V call is TRBV29-1, the J call TRBJ2-1; D tentatively fits TRBD1 or TRBD2 (5 bases each). Germline V gives CDR1 SQVTM, CDR2 ANQGSEA. Trimming cost V 5 bases and J 6 bases, with 11 bases left between them. The CDR3 spans 12 residues.

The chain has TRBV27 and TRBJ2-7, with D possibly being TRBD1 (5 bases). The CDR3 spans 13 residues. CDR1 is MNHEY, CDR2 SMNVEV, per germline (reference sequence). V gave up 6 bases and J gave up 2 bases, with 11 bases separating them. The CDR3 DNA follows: TGTGCCAGCAGGAAGACAGCTACCTACGAGCAGTACTTC. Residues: CASRKTATYEQYF.